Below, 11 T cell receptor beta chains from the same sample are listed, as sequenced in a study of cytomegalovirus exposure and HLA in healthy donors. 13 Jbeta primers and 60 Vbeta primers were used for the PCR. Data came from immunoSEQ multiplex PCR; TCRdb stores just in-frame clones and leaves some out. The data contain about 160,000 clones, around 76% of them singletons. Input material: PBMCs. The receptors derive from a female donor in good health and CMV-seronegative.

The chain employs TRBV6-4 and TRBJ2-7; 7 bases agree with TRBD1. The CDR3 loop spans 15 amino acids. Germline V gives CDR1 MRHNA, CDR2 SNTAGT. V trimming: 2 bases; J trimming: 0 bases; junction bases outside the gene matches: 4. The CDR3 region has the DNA TGTGCCAGCAGTGACGAGGCAGGGGGCTCCTACGAGCAGTACTTC. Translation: CASSDEAGGSYEQYF.

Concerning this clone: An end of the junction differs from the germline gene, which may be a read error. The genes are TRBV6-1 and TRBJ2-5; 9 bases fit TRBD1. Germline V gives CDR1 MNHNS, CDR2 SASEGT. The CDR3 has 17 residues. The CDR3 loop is CASSEARDRVWEEAQYF. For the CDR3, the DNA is TGTGCCAGCAGTGAAGCCCGGGACAGGGTATGGGAAGAGGCCCAGTACTTC.

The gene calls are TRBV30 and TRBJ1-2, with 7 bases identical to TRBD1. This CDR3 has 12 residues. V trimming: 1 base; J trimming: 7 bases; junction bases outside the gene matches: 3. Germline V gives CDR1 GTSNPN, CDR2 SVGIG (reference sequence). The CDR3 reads CAWSGQGLGYTF. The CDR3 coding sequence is TGTGCCTGGAGTGGACAGGGACTTGGCTACACCTTC.

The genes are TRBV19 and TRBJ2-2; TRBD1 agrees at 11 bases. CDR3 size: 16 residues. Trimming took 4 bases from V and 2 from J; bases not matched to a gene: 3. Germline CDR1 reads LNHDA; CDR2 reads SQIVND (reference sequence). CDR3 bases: TGTGCCAGTAGTACCTGGACAGGGGGCAACACCGGGGAGCTGTTTTTT. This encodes CASSTWTGGNTGELFF.

CDR3 nucleotide sequence: TGTGCCAGCAGCCCCGCCCGGGGCGGGGGCTATGGCTACACCTTC. Translation gives CASSPARGGGYGYTF. The chain is built from TRBV7-2 and TRBJ1-2; a weak D match, TRBD1 (5 bases). In germline, CDR1 is SGHTA, CDR2 FQGNSA. Trimming removed 5 bases from V and 4 bases from J, with 17 bases in between. CDR3 length: 15 amino acids. Variable domain in full (rest from reference TRBV7-2 and TRBJ1-2): GAGVSQSPSNKVTEKGKDVELRCDPISGHTALYWYRQSLGQGLEFLIYFQGNSAPDKSGLPSDRFSAERTGGSVSTLTIQRTQQEDSAVYLCASSPARGGGYGYTFGSGTRLTVV.

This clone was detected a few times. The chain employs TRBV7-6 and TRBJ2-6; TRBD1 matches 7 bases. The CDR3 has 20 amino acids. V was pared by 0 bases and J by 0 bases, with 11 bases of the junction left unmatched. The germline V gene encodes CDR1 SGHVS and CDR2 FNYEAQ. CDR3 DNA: TGTGCCAGCAGCTTAGCGAGGCCAGGGGGTTTGGGCTCTGGGGCCAACGTCCTGACTTTC. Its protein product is CASSLARPGGLGSGANVLTF.

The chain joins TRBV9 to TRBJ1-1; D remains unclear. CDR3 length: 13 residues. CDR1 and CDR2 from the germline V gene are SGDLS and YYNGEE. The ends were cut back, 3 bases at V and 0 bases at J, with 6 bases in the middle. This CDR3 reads CASSGQMNTEAFF. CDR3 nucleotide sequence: TGTGCCAGCAGCGGGCAAATGAACACTGAAGCTTTCTTT.

DNA for the CDR3: TGTGCCACCAGCAGAGTTCGACAGGGCACAGATACGCAGTATTTT. Its translation: CATSRVRQGTDTQYF. The V call is TRBV15, the J call TRBJ2-3; tentatively, D is TRBD1 (6 bases). CDR1 and CDR2 from the germline V gene are LNHNV and YYDKDF (reference sequence). V dropped 1 base and J dropped 1 base, with 9 bases sitting between them. The CDR3 has 15 residues.

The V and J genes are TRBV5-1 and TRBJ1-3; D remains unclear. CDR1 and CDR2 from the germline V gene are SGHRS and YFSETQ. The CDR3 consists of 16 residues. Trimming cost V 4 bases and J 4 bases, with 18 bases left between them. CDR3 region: CASSPTAETGGNTIYF. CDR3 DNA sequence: TGCGCCAGCAGCCCAACCGCGGAAACGGGGGGAAACACCATATATTTT.

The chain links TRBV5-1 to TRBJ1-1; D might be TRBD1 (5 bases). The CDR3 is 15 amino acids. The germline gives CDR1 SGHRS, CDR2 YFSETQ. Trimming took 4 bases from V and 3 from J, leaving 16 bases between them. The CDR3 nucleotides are TGCGCCAGCAGCCGGAATAACGTGGGGCACACTGAAGCTTTCTTT. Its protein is CASSRNNVGHTEAFF.

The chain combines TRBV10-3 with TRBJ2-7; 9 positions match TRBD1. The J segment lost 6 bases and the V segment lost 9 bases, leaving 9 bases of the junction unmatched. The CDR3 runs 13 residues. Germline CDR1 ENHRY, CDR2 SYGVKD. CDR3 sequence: CAIAWTGAGEQYF. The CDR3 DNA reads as TGTGCCATTGCCTGGACAGGGGCGGGCGAGCAGTACTTC.